This TCR beta chain was obtained from a study of T cell changes during pregnancy in multiple sclerosis (dated by TCRdb to the late 2010s). For the study in its entirety: The study looked at changes in the T cell repertoire across pregnancy in women with multiple sclerosis.

The library was built by means of the immunoSEQ multiplex PCR assay. In TCRdb, the immuneACCESS table is reduced to in-frame sequences with V and J assigned. These tables do not hold every clone; where another copy was compared, an unresolved V gene accounts for under half, and the others remain unexplained. This sample holds roughly 30,000 clones; 85% to 90% were observed only once. The ten biggest clones cover approximately 8.4% of the sample. Worth noting for this clone: Its antigen is currently not known. Base-call qualities are not available, and no considerably larger clone is one nucleotide away.

The germline V gene (reference sequence) supplies CDR1 SGHKS and CDR2 YYEKEE. Including the terminal cysteine and phenylalanine, the CDR3 comprises 17 residues. Only the CDR3 portion is preserved as DNA: 51 bases, with reading frame beginning at the first base. V is cut by 1 base and J by 3 bases, and the space between the germline ends is 18 bases. The sequence was collected from a female donor with multiple sclerosis, enrolled in a pregnancy study. This specimen consisted of CD8+ T cells from peripheral blood mononuclear cells, obtained before pregnancy. The chain couples TRBV5-5 to TRBJ2-3; the D segment could be TRBD2, given 6 matching bases. The DNA sequence is given as TGTGCCAGCAGCTTGACAGAGGAGCTAGCGCGGACAGATACGCAGTATTTT. The encoded protein is CASSLTEELARTDTQYF.